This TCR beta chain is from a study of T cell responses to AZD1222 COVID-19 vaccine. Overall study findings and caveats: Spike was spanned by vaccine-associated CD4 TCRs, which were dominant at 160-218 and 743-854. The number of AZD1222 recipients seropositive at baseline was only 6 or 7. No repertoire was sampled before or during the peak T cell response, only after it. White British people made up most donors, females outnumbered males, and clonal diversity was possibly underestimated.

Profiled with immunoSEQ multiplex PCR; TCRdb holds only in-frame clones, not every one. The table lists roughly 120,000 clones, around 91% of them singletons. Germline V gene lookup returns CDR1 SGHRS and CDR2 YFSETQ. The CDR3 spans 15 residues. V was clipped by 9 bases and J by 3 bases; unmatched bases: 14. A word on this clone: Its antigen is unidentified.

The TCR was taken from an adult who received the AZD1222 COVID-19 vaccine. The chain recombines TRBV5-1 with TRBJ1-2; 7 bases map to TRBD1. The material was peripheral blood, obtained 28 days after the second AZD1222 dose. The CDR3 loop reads CATRTLTGSDYGYTF. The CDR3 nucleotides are TGCGCCACTAGGACGCTGACAGGGTCCGACTATGGCTACACCTTC.